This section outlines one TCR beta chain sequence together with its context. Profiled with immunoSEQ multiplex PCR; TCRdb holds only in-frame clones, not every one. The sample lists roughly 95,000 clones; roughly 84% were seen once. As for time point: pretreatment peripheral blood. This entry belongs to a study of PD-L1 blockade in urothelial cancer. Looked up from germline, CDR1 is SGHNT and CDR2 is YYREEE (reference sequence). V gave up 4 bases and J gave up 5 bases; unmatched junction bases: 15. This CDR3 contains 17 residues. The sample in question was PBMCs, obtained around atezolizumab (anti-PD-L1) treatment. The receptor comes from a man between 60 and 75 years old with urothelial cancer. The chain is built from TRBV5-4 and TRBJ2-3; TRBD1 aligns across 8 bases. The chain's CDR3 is CASSGWSAGGQGDTQYF. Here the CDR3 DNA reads TGTGCCAGCAGCGGCTGGTCGGCAGGGGGCCAGGGAGATACGCAGTATTTT.